The TCR beta chain under discussion was sequenced for a study of T-cell reconstitution after alpha-beta-depleted transplantation in children. Unique molecular identifiers were used in preparing the TCRbeta library. TCRdb re-derived calls from the PCR reads in MiXCR, one entry per CDR3 protein. Here the sample spans more than 400,000 distinct CDR3 sequences, approximately 10% being singletons. Study-wide results and caveats: From surviving recipient T cells and thymic progenitors came the high day-60 TCRbeta diversity observed in some patients.

This clonotype was seen at least ten times. Its antigen remains unidentified. The CDR3 contains 16 residues. J gave up 3 bases and V 3 bases, and 10 bases lay outside the gene matches. Per germline, CDR1 DFQATT and CDR2 SNEGSKA (reference sequence). The origin of this receptor is a female patient aged 2-10 years who had a stem cell transplant for aplastic anemia, so the T cells may come from the graft donor. Sample: PBMCs, mostly from graft donor cells, taken 180 days after TCRalphabeta/CD19-depleted stem cell transplant. V and J are TRBV20-1 and TRBJ2-2; 7 bases are a match to TRBD2. For the CDR3, the DNA is TGCAGTGCTAGCAATAGGAGGCTAGCGGACACCGGGGAGCTGTTTTTT. Translating gives CSASNRRLADTGELFF.